The 15 T cell receptor beta chains reported below all come from one sample, sequenced in a study of PD-L1 blockade in urothelial cancer. The table came from immunoSEQ multiplex PCR; TCRdb's copy has only in-frame clones and leaves some out. The data show 30,000 to 50,000 clones, 80% to 90% seen once. Sequences were derived from PBMCs, sampled around atezolizumab (anti-PD-L1) treatment. These receptors were collected from a man in his fifties or sixties with urothelial cancer.

This chain links TRBV27 with TRBJ2-1; 8 bases fit TRBD1. V was pared by 3 bases and J by 0 bases, with 7 bases of the junction left unmatched. The CDR3 spans 17 residues. The germline gives CDR1 MNHEY, CDR2 SMNVEV (reference sequence). CDR3 DNA: TGTGCCAGCAGTTTGGAGACAGGGGCAATCTCCTACAATGAGCAGTTCTTC. Translated, it gives CASSLETGAISYNEQFF.

The V and J genes are TRBV28 and TRBJ2-7, with D tentatively TRBD1 (5 bases). The CDR3 runs 15 residues. Between the trimmed V and J ends, which lost 5 bases and 3 bases, there was a span of 17 bases. The germline V gene has CDR1 MDHEN and CDR2 SYDVKM. This chain's CDR3 is CASSTKWLTGYEQYF. As DNA, the CDR3 is TGTGCCAGCAGTACCAAATGGCTTACAGGCTACGAGCAGTACTTC.

The chain recombines TRBV11-3 with TRBJ2-5; 8 positions match TRBD2. CDR3 length: 15 residues. Germline V gene lookup returns CDR1 SGHNT and CDR2 YENEEA. V was pared by 3 bases and J by 3 bases, with 6 bases of the junction left unmatched. CDR3 in DNA: TGTGCCAGCAGCTTCTCATCAGCGGGGGAAGAGACCCAGTACTTC. Amino acids: CASSFSSAGEETQYF.

This clone was counted a few times. The V gene is TRBV11-1, the J gene TRBJ2-7, with TRBD1 matching over 8 bases. Germline CDR1 SGHAT, CDR2 FQDESV (reference sequence). The junction had 7 bases not matched to a gene; V was cut back by 3 bases and J by 3 bases. The CDR3 extends over 15 amino acids. In nucleotides, the CDR3 is TGTGCCAGCAGCTTTGGGGGTGACAGGGGCTACGAGCAGTACTTC. Its protein is CASSFGGDRGYEQYF.

The rearrangement uses TRBV27 and TRBJ2-2; TRBD2 agrees at 7 bases. The junction had 6 bases not matched to a gene; V was cut back by 5 bases and J by 3 bases. Germline CDR1 is MNHEY and CDR2 is SMNVEV (reference sequence). The CDR3 runs to 15 residues. This chain's CDR3 is CASSPGGGYTGELFF. CDR3 in DNA: TGTGCCAGCAGTCCAGGCGGGGGTTACACCGGGGAGCTGTTTTTT.

This chain uses TRBV28 with TRBJ1-1; a possible D gene is TRBD1 (5 bases). The ends were cut back, 7 bases at V and 4 bases at J, with 19 bases in the middle. Germline V gives CDR1 MDHEN, CDR2 SYDVKM. The length of the CDR3 is 15 residues. The CDR3: CASNPDIPLTTEAFF. Here the CDR3 DNA reads TGTGCCAGCAATCCGGACATCCCCCTGACCACTGAAGCTTTCTTT.

With regard to this clone: In the same sample, other DNA sequences code for this CDR3. The genes are TRBV7-3 and TRBJ1-2; 9 bases fit TRBD1. Looked up from germline, CDR1 is SGHTA and CDR2 is FQGTGA. The CDR3 is 13 residues long. The V segment lost 5 bases and the J segment 5 bases; nucleotides outside the gene matches: 3. The CDR3 nucleotides read TGTGCCAGCAGCCCGGGACAGGGATATGGCTACACCTTC. It encodes CASSPGQGYGYTF.

This rearrangement joins TRBV11-2 to TRBJ2-6; D not resolved. CDR1 and CDR2 (germline): SGHAT, FQNNGV. The CDR3 is 13 residues long. Deletions cut 1 base from V and 4 bases from J, with 2 bases between. CDR3 DNA: TGTGCCAGCAGCTTAGCAGGGGCCAACGTCCTGACTTTC. Residues: CASSLAGANVLTF.

This chain connects TRBV5-4 to TRBJ1-1; D gene uncertain. This CDR3 comprises 15 residues. The V end was cut by 6 bases, the J end by 4 bases, with 19 bases between. Per germline, CDR1 SGHNT and CDR2 YYREEE (reference sequence). The CDR3 nucleotides read TGTGCCAGCAACACCCCATCCGGAGGAATCACTGAAGCTTTCTTT. It codes for CASNTPSGGITEAFF.

This clone was found once. The chain employs TRBV6-1 and TRBJ1-5; the D gene is possibly TRBD1 (6 bases). CDR1 is MNHNS and CDR2 is SASEGT in the germline V gene. With 4 bases removed from V and 2 bases from J, the gap between germline ends came to 12 bases. The length of the CDR3 is 15 residues. This CDR3 reads CASSVNREGNQPQHF. In DNA, the CDR3 is TGTGCCAGCAGTGTTAACAGGGAAGGCAATCAGCCCCAGCATTTT.

This chain links TRBV5-4 with TRBJ2-4; 7 nucleotides align to TRBD1. The CDR3 loop spans 14 amino acids. Germline loops: CDR1 SGHNT, CDR2 YYREEE (reference sequence). The V segment lost 0 bases and the J segment 4 bases; nucleotides outside the gene matches: 1. The DNA of the CDR3 is TGTGCCAGCAGCTTGGGACAGGGTAAAAACATTCAGTACTTC. Translated, it gives CASSLGQGKNIQYF. The full variable domain, its missing parts supplied by reference TRBV5-4 and TRBJ2-4, is ETGVTQSPTHLIKTRGQQVTLRCSSQSGHNTVSWYQQALGQGPQFIFQYYREEENGRGNFPPRFSGLQFPNYSSELNVNALELDDSALYLCASSLGQGKNIQYFGAGTRLSVL.

The gene calls are TRBV5-1 and TRBJ2-7, with D unresolved. Trimming took 3 bases from V and 0 from J, leaving 13 bases between them. The length of the CDR3 is 15 residues. Per the germline V gene, CDR1 is SGHRS and CDR2 is YFSETQ. CDR3 bases: TGCGCCAGCAGCTCCAACGCGGCAAGCTCCTACGAGCAGTACTTC. Its translation is CASSSNAASSYEQYF.

The CDR3 coding sequence is TGCGCCAGCAGCTTGGCTCTAGCGGGAGGGTACGAGCAGTACTTC. Translated, it gives CASSLALAGGYEQYF. The rearrangement links TRBV5-1 to TRBJ2-7; 12 bases line up with TRBD2. The V gene's germline CDR1 is SGHRS and CDR2 YFSETQ. J gave up 4 bases and V 0 bases, and 2 bases lay outside the gene matches. The CDR3 is 15 residues long.

The rearrangement uses TRBV28 and TRBJ2-7; a possible D gene is TRBD1 (5 bases). The ends were cut back, 1 base at V and 5 bases at J, with 12 bases in the middle. Looked up from germline, CDR1 is MDHEN and CDR2 is SYDVKM. This CDR3 region has 14 residues. CDR3: CASSLSPGRNEQYF. In DNA, the CDR3 is TGTGCCAGCAGTTTATCCCCAGGGCGAAACGAGCAGTACTTC.

The rearrangement uses TRBV7-2 and TRBJ1-2, with 8 nucleotides matching TRBD1. The V segment lost 5 bases and the J segment 3 bases; nucleotides outside the gene matches: 8. This CDR3 region has 15 residues. Germline V gene lookup returns CDR1 SGHTA and CDR2 FQGNSA. The CDR3 DNA sequence: TGTGCCAGCAGCCCATCAGCGGACAGGGACTATGGCTACACCTTC. It translates to CASSPSADRDYGYTF.